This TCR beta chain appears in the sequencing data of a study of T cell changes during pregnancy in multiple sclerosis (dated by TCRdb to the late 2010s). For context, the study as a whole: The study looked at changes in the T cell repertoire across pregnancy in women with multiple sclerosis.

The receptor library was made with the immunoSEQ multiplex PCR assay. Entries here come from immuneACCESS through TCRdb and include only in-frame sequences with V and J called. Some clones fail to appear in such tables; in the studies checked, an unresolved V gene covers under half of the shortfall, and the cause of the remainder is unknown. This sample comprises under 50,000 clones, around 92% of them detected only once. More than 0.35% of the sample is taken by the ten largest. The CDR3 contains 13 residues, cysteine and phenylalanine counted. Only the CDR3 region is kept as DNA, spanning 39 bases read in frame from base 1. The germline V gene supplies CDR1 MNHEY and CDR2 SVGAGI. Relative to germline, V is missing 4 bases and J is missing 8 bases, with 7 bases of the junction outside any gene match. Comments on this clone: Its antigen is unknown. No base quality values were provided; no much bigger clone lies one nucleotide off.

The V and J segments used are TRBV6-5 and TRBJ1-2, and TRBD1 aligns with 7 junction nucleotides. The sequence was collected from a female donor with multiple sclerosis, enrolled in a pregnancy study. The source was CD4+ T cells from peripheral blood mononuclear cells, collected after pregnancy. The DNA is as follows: TGTGCCAGCAGTTGGAGACAGGGTGGAGGCTACACCTTC. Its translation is CASSWRQGGGYTF.